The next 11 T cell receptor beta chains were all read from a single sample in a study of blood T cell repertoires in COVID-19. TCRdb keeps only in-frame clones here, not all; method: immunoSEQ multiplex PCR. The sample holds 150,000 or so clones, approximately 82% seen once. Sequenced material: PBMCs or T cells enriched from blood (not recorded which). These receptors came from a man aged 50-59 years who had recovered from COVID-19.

CDR3 residues: CASTLGAGQGANTGELFF. In DNA, the CDR3 is TGTGCCAGCACCCTGGGCGCCGGACAGGGGGCGAACACCGGGGAGCTGTTTTTT. The chain joins TRBV13 to TRBJ2-2; TRBD1 matches at 10 bases. The CDR3 runs 18 residues. Germline V gives CDR1 PRHDT, CDR2 FYEKMQ (reference sequence). V dropped 7 bases and J dropped 0; count of bases not matched to a gene: 11.

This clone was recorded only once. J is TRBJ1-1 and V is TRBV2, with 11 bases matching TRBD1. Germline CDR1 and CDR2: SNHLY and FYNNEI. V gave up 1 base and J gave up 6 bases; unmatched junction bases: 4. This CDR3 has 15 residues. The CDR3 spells CASSEGTGGEAEAFF. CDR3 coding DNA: TGTGCCAGCAGTGAAGGGACAGGGGGCGAAGCTGAAGCTTTCTTT.

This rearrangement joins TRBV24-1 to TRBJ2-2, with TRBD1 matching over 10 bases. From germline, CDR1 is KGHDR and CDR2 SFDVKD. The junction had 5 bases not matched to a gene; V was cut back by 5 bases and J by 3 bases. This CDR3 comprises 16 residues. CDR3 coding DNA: TGTGCCACCAGTGGTCGGACAGGGGGGGACACCGGGGAGCTGTTTTTT. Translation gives CATSGRTGGDTGELFF.

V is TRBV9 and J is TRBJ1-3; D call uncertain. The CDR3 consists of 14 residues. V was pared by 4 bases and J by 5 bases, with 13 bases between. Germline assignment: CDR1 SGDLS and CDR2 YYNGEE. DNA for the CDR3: TGTGCCAGCAGCATCCTTGACACCAGAAACACCATATATTTT. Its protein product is CASSILDTRNTIYF.

DNA of the CDR3: TGTGCCATCAGTGGGACGGGACAGGGCGGAAATGAGCAGTTCTTC. This codes for CAISGTGQGGNEQFF. V gene TRBV10-3 combines with J gene TRBJ2-1; 9 bases match TRBD1. V trimming: 4 bases; J trimming: 7 bases; junction bases outside the gene matches: 8. This CDR3 spans 15 amino acids. From germline, CDR1 is ENHRY and CDR2 SYGVKD.

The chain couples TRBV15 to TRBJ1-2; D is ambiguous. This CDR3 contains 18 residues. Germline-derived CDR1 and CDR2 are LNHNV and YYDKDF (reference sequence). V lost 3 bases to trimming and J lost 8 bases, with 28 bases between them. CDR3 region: CATSSPSGVRSGKDGYTF. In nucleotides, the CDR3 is TGTGCCACCAGCAGTCCTTCCGGGGTTCGGAGTGGAAAGGACGGCTACACCTTC.

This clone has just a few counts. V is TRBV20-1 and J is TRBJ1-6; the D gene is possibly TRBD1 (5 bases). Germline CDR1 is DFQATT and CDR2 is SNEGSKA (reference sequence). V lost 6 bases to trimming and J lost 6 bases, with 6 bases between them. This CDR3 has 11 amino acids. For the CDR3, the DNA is TGCAGTGCCGACAGTAATTCACCCCTCCACTTT. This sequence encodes CSADSNSPLHF.

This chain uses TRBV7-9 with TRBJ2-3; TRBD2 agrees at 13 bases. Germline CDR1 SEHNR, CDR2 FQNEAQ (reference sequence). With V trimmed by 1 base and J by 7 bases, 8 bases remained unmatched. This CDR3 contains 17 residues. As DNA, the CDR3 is TGTGCCAGCAGCTTAGATCGACTAGCGGGGGGCAGGAATACGCAGTATTTT. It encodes CASSLDRLAGGRNTQYF.

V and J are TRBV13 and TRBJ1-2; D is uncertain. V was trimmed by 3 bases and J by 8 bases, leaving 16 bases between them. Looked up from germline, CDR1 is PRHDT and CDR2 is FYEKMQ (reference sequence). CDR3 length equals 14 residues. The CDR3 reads CASSFFDRLRGYTF. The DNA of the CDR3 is TGTGCCAGCAGCTTCTTCGACCGGCTGAGGGGCTACACCTTC.

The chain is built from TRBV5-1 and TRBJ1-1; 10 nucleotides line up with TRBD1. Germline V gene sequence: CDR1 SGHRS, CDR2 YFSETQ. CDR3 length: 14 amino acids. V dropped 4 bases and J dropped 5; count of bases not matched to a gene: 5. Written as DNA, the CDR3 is TGCGCCAGCAGCCCGGACAGGGGGACGACTGAAGCTTTCTTT. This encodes CASSPDRGTTEAFF.

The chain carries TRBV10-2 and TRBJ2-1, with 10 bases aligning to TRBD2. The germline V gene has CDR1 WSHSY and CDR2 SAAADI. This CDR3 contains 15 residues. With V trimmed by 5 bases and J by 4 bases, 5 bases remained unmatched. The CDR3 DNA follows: TGCGCCAGCAGTCCGGGAGCGGGGGGGTACAATGAGCAGTTCTTC. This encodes CASSPGAGGYNEQFF.